This is a list of T cell receptor beta chains from one sample in a study of T cells in Graves' hyperthyroidism and ophthalmopathy. TCRdb re-called the multiplex PCR reads through MiXCR, storing one row per CDR3 protein. The sample includes hundreds of thousands of distinct CDR3 sequences, less than 25% of them seen just once. Source material: blood. All receptors derive from a woman aged 65 to 85 with Graves' ophthalmopathy. Each CDR3 is given with its conserved first and last residue. A D gene is named only where the DNA matches it firmly. Only some rows state a clone size, as once, few, many or a class for expanded clones.

V	J	D	length	size	DNA	CDR3
TRBV6-1	TRBJ1-5	NA	14	NA	TGTGCCAGCAGTCGACCAGGAGGAAATCAGCCCCAGCATTTT	CASSRPGGNQPQHF
TRBV11-2	TRBJ2-7	NA	15	NA	TGTGCCAGCAGCTCGAACGCGGCGGTCTCCTACGAGCAGTACTTC	CASSSNAAVSYEQYF
TRBV27	TRBJ2-3	NA	15	many	TGTGCCAGCAGTTTCGAGACGCCTAGCACAGATACGCAGTATTTT	CASSFETPSTDTQYF
TRBV12-3/TRBV12-4	TRBJ2-7	TRBD2	14	few	TGTGCCAGCAGTACCGGGACTAGCGGTCTTGGGCAGTACTTC	CASSTGTSGLGQYF
TRBV6-1	TRBJ2-5	TRBD2	16	NA	TGTGCCATCAGTGAGGGTCTAGCGGGAGGGCGGGAGACCCAGTACTTC	CAISEGLAGGRETQYF
TRBV12-3/TRBV12-4	TRBJ2-1	NA	16	NA	TGTGCCAGCAGCCCAGACCGGCCCTCGTTTTACAATGAGCAGTTCTTC	CASSPDRPSFYNEQFF
TRBV7-9	TRBJ1-1	NA	16	NA	TGTGCCAGCAGCTTAGGTGAACCGGGGATAAACACTGAAGCTTTCTTT	CASSLGEPGINTEAFF
TRBV11-2	TRBJ2-1	TRBD2	17	few	TGTGCCAGCAGCTTAGGGGCTAGCGGGAGGATCAACAATGAGCAGTTCTTC	CASSLGASGRINNEQFF
TRBV28	TRBJ1-3	TRBD1	16	NA	TGTGCCAGCAAGCACGGGACAGGGGGCAGTGGAAACACCATATATTTT	CASKHGTGGSGNTIYF
TRBV10-3	TRBJ2-7	NA	13	few	TGTGCCATACAGGGTGATCCATTCTACGAGCAGTACTTC	CAIQGDPFYEQYF
TRBV2	TRBJ1-2	NA	14	few	TGTGCCAGCAGTGAAGAGGCTGCCAACTATGGCTACACCTTC	CASSEEAANYGYTF
TRBV6-5	TRBJ1-5	TRBD1	18	NA	TGTGCCAGCAGTTACCCCCATGGGACAGTGAATAGCAATCAGCCCCAGCATTTT	CASSYPHGTVNSNQPQHF
TRBV9	TRBJ2-3	NA	14	NA	TGTGCCAGCAGCGCCCCTAGAGGCACAGATACGCAGTATTTT	CASSAPRGTDTQYF
TRBV20-1	TRBJ2-7	TRBD1	14	few	TGCAGTGCTACGACGACAGGGTCTTTTTACGAGCAGTACTTC	CSATTTGSFYEQYF
TRBV7-7	TRBJ2-1	TRBD1	15	few	TGTGCTAGCAGCCAGGGACAGGGGATTTACAATGAGCAGTTCTTC	CASSQGQGIYNEQFF
TRBV11-2	TRBJ1-4	TRBD1	17	NA	TGTGCCAGCAGCCACGGACAGGGCCATCCTCTTAATGAAAAACTGTTTTTT	CASSHGQGHPLNEKLFF
TRBV10-2	TRBJ1-1	NA	14	NA	TGCGCCAGCAGTGAGGGAAAAGGGTGGGCTGAAGCTTTCTTT	CASSEGKGWAEAFF
TRBV6-1	TRBJ2-5	TRBD2	14	NA	TGTGCCGCGCGCGACAATTTAGCGGGAGGGACCCAGTACTTC	CAARDNLAGGTQYF
TRBV24-1	TRBJ2-1	TRBD2	16	few	TGTGCCACCAGTGAAACCGGGACTAGCTCTCGCAATGAGCAGTTCTTC	CATSETGTSSRNEQFF
TRBV20-1	TRBJ2-7	NA	14	few	TGCAGTGCTAGTTCGTGGACAGCTCTCCACGAGCAGTACTTC	CSASSWTALHEQYF
TRBV6-1	TRBJ1-5	NA	13	many	TGTGCCAGCAGCATAGTCCAAAATCAGCCCCAGCATTTT	CASSIVQNQPQHF
TRBV10-1	TRBJ2-3	NA	16	few	TGCGCCAGCAGTGAGTTGGAGAAACTAGTGGGTGATACGCAGTATTTT	CASSELEKLVGDTQYF
TRBV4-2	TRBJ2-3	TRBD1	16	few	TGTGCCAGCAGCCAAGATGAGGGCCCAGGGGGCGATACGCAGTATTTT	CASSQDEGPGGDTQYF
TRBV25-1	TRBJ2-3	NA	15	few	TGTGCCAGCAGTGAATCTGGGGTCCTCGGAGATACGCAGTATTTT	CASSESGVLGDTQYF
TRBV20-1	TRBJ2-5	NA	13	many	TGCAGTGCCCGGTACGGAAACCAAGAGACCCAGTACTTC	CSARYGNQETQYF